The rows below give T cell receptor beta chains drawn from one sample of a study of T cells in localized non-small cell lung cancer. Profiled with immunoSEQ multiplex PCR; TCRdb holds only in-frame clones, not every one. The sample lists 20,000 to 25,000 clones, around 87% occurring once. The material was PBMCs, obtained before any cancer treatment. These TCRs come from a man aged 35-69 years with stage II squamous cell lung carcinoma. The CDR3 runs from the conserved cysteine through the conserved F or W. The size field is filled for only some rows; it gives once, few, many or a size class.

TRBJ1-2	TRBV18	NA	CASSPTGDLNYGYTF
TRBJ1-2	TRBV4-3	NA	CASRQEKQFSYGYTF
TRBJ1-2	TRBV7-9	NA	CASSPLGSNYGYTF
TRBJ1-1	TRBV2	NA	CASSRDNMNTEAFF
TRBJ1-5	TRBV5-1	medium-sized	CASSLEGGSNQPQHF
TRBJ2-2	TRBV18	NA	CASSVNTGAVPGELFF
TRBJ2-2	TRBV5-1	NA	CASSLDPGNGELFF
TRBJ1-5	TRBV5-1	NA	CASSLEPGPAQPQHF
TRBJ1-6	TRBV11-2	NA	CASSLGSSPLHF
TRBJ2-5	TRBV7-9	once	CASSSTEQETQYF
TRBJ2-7	TRBV7-2	NA	CASSWALGWDKVYEQYF
TRBJ1-2	TRBV6-6	NA	CASSYGTDYGYTF
TRBJ1-1	TRBV6-5	once	CASSYLGGWNTEAFF
TRBJ2-3	TRBV4-3	NA	CASSQEQRETDTQYF
TRBJ1-5	TRBV30	NA	CAWSVGGARGDQPQHF
TRBJ1-1	TRBV6-4	NA	CASSDRDIDGAFF
TRBJ1-2	TRBV30	NA	CAWEGMGYTF
TRBJ2-5	TRBV7-2	NA	CASSLSGTAETQYF
TRBJ2-1	TRBV29-1	NA	CSVAGTAGSSYNEQFF
TRBJ1-2	TRBV29-1	once	CSVRTGEDYGYTF
TRBJ2-2	TRBV7-8	NA	CASSLGSMYTGELFF
TRBJ2-7	TRBV15	NA	CATSRDVGGQRYEQYF
TRBJ1-2	TRBV30	NA	CAWSEGITAYGYTF
TRBJ1-4	TRBV5-4	once	CASSLGRGRTRDEKLFF
TRBJ2-7	TRBV7-2	once	CASMLAYEQYF
TRBJ2-7	TRBV28	NA	CASRNYREPGTGTSYEQYF
TRBJ1-5	TRBV27	few	CASRTSGTAYGQPQHF
TRBJ1-1	TRBV28	NA	CASSRTGEFYNTEAFF
TRBJ2-3	TRBV11-3	NA	CASSLSVGTQYF
TRBJ2-1	TRBV27	NA	CASKWSGGPYEQFF
TRBJ1-1	TRBV10-3	NA	CAIRVSLDRANTEAFF
TRBJ1-3	TRBV19	NA	CASRHLQGTAGNTIYF
TRBJ2-5	TRBV29-1	NA	CSVGGGGSETQYF
TRBJ1-1	TRBV4-2	NA	CASSFGRDSTEAFF
TRBJ2-2	TRBV11-2	NA	CASSLQTGRLNTGELFF
TRBJ2-3	TRBV4-2	NA	CASSQRTSGITDTQYF
TRBJ2-2	TRBV25-1	NA	CASSGLQGATGELFF
TRBJ2-4	TRBV7-9	NA	CASNNPGLAKNIQYF
TRBJ2-1	TRBV6-5	NA	CASSYGTGGPTFF
TRBJ1-6	TRBV6-1	NA	CAVTGWGGSPLHF
TRBJ2-3	TRBV11-2	few	CASSLDRGRFSTDTQYF
TRBJ2-5	TRBV11-2	NA	CASSLGTGSETQYF
TRBJ2-3	TRBV6-5	once	CASTERDGTDTQYF
TRBJ1-5	TRBV15	NA	CATSRDPGALGQPQHF
TRBJ2-7	TRBV5-5	NA	CASSLVGDQTYEQYF
TRBJ1-1	TRBV2	once	CASILSGVLNTEAFF
TRBJ2-2	TRBV4-3	NA	CASSQDLLAGGTGELFF
TRBJ1-1	TRBV27	NA	CASSLWPSDGTIEFQGMRNTEAFF
TRBJ2-3	TRBV23-1	NA	CASSQIHRGGSPSTDTQYF
TRBJ1-5	TRBV30	NA	CAWSVGGSRGDQPQHF
TRBJ1-1	TRBV4-2	NA	CASSQAIGATEAFF
TRBJ2-4	TRBV5-4	NA	CASTGGSLAGDPGAKNIQYF
TRBJ1-6	TRBV5-6	NA	CATGTGGSPLHF
TRBJ1-5	TRBV5-4	NA	CASSLGASNQPQHF
TRBJ1-4	TRBV7-9	NA	CASSSDRTTNEKLFF
TRBJ1-1	TRBV2	NA	CASSVRTGGFTEAFF
TRBJ1-1	TRBV9	NA	CASSVDGDRGTEAFF
TRBJ1-1	TRBV6-5	NA	CASNSQGAGNTEAFF
TRBJ2-5	TRBV6-4	NA	CASSELAGGETQYF